The 8 T cell receptor beta chains below come from one sample, sequenced in a study of shared clonotypes between healthy human individuals. CD45RO-negative, CCR7-positively selected cells formed the naive CD8 fraction, excluding terminally differentiated effector memory CD45RA+ cells. Some clones are missing from TCRdb's copy, which holds only in-frame ones; the method was immunoSEQ multiplex PCR. The repertoire holds millions of clones, with about 95% as singletons. The sample comprised naive CD8+ T cells sorted from blood. The receptor source for this set is a man aged 18 to 29 in good health.

This chain's CDR3 is CASTPRDRNEQFF. CDR3 nucleotides: TGTGCCAGCACACCTCGGGATAGGAATGAGCAGTTCTTC. This chain connects TRBV5-4 to TRBJ2-1; D may be TRBD2 (5 bases). V was shortened by 6 bases and J by 7 bases, with 14 bases between the two germline ends. This CDR3 region has 13 residues. Germline CDR1 is SGHNT and CDR2 is YYREEE (reference sequence).

CDR3 sequence reads: CASSLGGGRPNTGELFF. DNA of the CDR3: TGTGCCAGCAGTTTGGGAGGGGGCAGGCCGAACACCGGGGAGCTGTTTTTT. V and J are TRBV28 and TRBJ2-2; perhaps D is TRBD1 or TRBD2 (7 bases each). Germline V gene lookup returns CDR1 MDHEN and CDR2 SYDVKM. The CDR3 runs to 17 residues. The V and J ends lost 3 bases and 0 bases respectively, with 14 bases between them.

The chain is built from TRBV14 and TRBJ2-7; D possibly corresponds to TRBD1 (5 bases). The CDR3 covers 14 residues. Germline V gene sequence: CDR1 SGHDN, CDR2 FVKESK. The V and J ends lost 1 base and 2 bases respectively, with 9 bases between them. CDR3 DNA sequence: TGTGCCAGCAGCCAAGGACAGTGGACCTACGAGCAGTACTTC. Its translation: CASSQGQWTYEQYF.

This rearrangement joins TRBV19 to TRBJ2-1; D unresolved. V was shortened by 3 bases and J by 9 bases, with 21 bases between the two germline ends. Germline V lookup: CDR1 LNHDA, CDR2 SQIVND (reference sequence). The CDR3 covers 16 residues. The CDR3 sequence is CASSIRFPPVGGEQFF. CDR3 in DNA: TGTGCCAGTAGTATTCGATTCCCGCCGGTAGGTGGTGAGCAGTTCTTC.

The chain is built from TRBV29-1 and TRBJ1-2; a possible D gene is TRBD1 (6 bases). Germline V gene sequence: CDR1 SQVTM, CDR2 ANQGSEA. Trimming pared 4 bases from V and 7 bases from J, leaving 25 bases between. This CDR3 has 16 amino acids. The CDR3 DNA sequence: TGCAGCGTTGCCCCGTCAGGGGAGAGTACTATCGGTGGCTACACCTTC. Translated, it gives CSVAPSGESTIGGYTF.

As to this clone: The sample contains more than one DNA sequence encoding this CDR3. The chain carries TRBV6-5 and TRBJ1-1; D uncertain. This CDR3 is built from 13 residues. CDR1 and CDR2 from the germline V gene are MNHEY and SVGAGI. V gave up 2 bases and J gave up 2 bases, with 6 bases separating them. CDR3 region: CASSYGENTEAFF. The CDR3 bases are TGTGCCAGCAGTTACGGGGAAAACACTGAAGCTTTCTTT.

Concerning this clone itself: This specimen includes other DNA sequences encoding the same CDR3. CDR3 amino acids: CASSPQQGSYEQYF. The CDR3 nucleotides read TGCGCCAGCAGCCCCCAACAGGGATCATACGAGCAGTACTTC. The rearrangement links TRBV4-3 to TRBJ2-7; possible D gene TRBD1, 6 bases. Trimming left V 4 bases short and J 4 bases short, with 14 bases between. Germline V CDR1 and CDR2: LGHNA, YSLEER. This CDR3 is 14 amino acids long.

The chain links TRBV5-5 to TRBJ1-4; D gene uncertain. Trimming removed 4 bases at V and 8 bases at J, with 9 bases between. This CDR3 is built from 12 residues. Germline CDR1 reads SGHKS; CDR2 reads YYEKEE (reference sequence). As DNA, the CDR3 is TGTGCCAGCAGCCCTCCCGGGGAAAAACTGTTTTTT. Amino acids: CASSPPGEKLFF.